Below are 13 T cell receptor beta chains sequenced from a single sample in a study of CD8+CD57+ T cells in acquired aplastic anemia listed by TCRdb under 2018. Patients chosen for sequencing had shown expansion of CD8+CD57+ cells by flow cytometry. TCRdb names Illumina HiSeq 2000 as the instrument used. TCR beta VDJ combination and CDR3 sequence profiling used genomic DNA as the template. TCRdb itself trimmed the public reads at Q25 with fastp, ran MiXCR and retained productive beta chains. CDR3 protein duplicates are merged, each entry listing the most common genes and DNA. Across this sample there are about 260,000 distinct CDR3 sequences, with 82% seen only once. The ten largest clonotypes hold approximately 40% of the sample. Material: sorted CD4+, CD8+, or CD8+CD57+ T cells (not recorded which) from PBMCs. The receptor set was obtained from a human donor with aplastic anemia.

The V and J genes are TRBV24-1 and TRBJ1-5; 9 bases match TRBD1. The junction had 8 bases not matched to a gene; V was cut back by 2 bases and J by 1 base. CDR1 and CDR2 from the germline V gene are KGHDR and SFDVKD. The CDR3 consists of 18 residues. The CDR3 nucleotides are TGTGCCACCAGTGATTGGACAGGGGACGCACTGAGCAATCAGCCCCAGCATTTT. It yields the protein CATSDWTGDALSNQPQHF.

This chain's CDR3 is CATSSGNTIYF. The CDR3 DNA reads TGTGCCACCAGCAGTGGAAACACCATATATTTT. The rearrangement uses TRBV15 and TRBJ1-3, with unresolved D. Germline V lookup: CDR1 LNHNV, CDR2 YYDKDF (reference sequence). V gave up 3 bases and J gave up 3 bases, with 0 bases separating them. The CDR3 is 11 residues long.

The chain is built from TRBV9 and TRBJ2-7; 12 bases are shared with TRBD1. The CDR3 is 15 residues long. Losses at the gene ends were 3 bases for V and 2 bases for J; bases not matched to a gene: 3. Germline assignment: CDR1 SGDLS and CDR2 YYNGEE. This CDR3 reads CASSEGDRGPYEQYF. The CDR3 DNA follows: TGTGCCAGCAGCGAAGGGGACAGGGGGCCCTACGAGCAGTACTTC.

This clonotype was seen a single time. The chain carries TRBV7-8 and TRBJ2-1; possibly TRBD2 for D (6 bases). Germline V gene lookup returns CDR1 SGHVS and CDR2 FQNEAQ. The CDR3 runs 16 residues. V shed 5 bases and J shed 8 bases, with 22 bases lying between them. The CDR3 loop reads CASSQGLARSQYEQFF. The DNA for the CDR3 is TGTGCCAGCAGCCAGGGACTCGCAAGAAGTCAGTATGAGCAGTTCTTC. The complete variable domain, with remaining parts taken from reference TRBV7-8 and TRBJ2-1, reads GAGVSQSPRYKVAKRGQDVALRCDPISGHVSLFWYQQALGQGPEFLTYFQNEAQLDKSGLPSDRFFAERPEGSVSTLKIQRTQQEDSAVYLCASSQGLARSQYEQFFGPGTRLTVL.

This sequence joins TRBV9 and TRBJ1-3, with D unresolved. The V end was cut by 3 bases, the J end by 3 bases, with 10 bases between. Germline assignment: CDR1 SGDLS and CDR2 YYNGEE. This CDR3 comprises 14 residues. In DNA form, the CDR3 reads TGTGCCAGCAGCGCAGCGGTAGGTGGAAACACCATATATTTT. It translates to CASSAAVGGNTIYF.

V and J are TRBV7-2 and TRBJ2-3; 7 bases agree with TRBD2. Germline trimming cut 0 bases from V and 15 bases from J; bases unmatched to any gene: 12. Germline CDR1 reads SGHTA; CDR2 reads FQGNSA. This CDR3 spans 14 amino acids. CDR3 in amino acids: CASSLAAGGGTHYF. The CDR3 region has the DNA TGTGCCAGCAGCTTAGCGGCTGGGGGGGGTACCCACTATTTT.

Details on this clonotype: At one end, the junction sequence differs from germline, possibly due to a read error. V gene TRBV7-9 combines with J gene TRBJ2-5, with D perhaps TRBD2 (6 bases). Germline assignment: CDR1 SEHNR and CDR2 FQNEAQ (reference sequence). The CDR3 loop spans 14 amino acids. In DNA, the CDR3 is TGTGCCAGCAGCTTAGTCCCCGGGGAGGTGACCTTGGACTTC. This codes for CASSLVPGEVTLDF.

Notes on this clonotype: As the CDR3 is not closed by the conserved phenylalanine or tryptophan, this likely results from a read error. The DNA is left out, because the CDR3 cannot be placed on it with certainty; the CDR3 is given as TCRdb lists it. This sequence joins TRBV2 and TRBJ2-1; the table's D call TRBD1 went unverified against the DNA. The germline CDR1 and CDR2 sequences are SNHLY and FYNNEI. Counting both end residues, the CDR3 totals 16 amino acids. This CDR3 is CASGDGGTDTQYFGSC.

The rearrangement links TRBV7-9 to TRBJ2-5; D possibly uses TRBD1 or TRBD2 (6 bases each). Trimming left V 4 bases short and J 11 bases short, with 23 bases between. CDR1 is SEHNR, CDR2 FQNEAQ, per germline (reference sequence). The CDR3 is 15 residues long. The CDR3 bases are TGTGCCAGCAGCTCTAAAGGCAGTGGGGGGCACCAGCAGTACTTC. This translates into CASSSKGSGGHQQYF.

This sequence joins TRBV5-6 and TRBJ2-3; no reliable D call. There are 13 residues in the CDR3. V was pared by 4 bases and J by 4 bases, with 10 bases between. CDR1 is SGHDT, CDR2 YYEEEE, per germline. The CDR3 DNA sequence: TGTGCCAGCAGCCTCCTGACTGCAGATACGCAGTATTTT. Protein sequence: CASSLLTADTQYF.

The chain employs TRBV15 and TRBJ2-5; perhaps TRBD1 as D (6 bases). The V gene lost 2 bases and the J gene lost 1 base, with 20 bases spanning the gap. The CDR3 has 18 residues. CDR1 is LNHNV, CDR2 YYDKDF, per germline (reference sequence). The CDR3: CATSRRVLSLGGQETQYF. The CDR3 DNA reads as TGTGCCACCAGCAGACGCGTCCTGAGTCTAGGGGGCCAAGAGACCCAGTACTTC.

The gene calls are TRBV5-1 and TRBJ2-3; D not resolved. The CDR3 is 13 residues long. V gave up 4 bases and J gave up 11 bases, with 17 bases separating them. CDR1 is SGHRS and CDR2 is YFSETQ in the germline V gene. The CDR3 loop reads CASSEQYNEQQYF. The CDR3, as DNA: TGCGCCAGCAGCGAACAGTACAATGAGCAGCAGTATTTT.

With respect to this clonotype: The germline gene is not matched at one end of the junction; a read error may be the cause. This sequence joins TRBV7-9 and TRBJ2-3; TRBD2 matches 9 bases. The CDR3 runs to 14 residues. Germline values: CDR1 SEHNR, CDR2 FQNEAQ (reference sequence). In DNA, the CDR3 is TGTGCCAGCAGCCCAGGAGCGGGGGGAGCGATGAGCAGTTTT. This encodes CASSPGAGGAMSSF.